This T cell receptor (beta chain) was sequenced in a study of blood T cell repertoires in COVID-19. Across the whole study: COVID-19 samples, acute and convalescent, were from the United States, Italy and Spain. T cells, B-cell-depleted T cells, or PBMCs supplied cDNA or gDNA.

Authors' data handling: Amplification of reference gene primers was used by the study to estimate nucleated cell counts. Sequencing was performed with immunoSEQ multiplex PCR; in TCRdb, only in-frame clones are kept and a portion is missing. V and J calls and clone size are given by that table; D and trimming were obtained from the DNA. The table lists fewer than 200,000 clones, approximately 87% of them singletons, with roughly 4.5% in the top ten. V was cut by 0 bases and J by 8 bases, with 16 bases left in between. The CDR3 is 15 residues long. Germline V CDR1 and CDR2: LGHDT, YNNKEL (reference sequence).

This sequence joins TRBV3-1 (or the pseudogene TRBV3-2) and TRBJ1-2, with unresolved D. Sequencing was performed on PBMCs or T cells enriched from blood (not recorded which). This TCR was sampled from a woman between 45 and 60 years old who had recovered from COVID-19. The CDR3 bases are TGTGCCAGCAGCCAAGATGTGCGCCCCCGCGGAGGCTACACCTTC. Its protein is CASSQDVRPRGGYTF.